Each of the 23 T cell receptor beta chains below was sequenced from the same sample in a study of OX40 agonist ivuxolimab in advanced cancers. Some clones are missing from TCRdb's copy, which holds only in-frame ones; the method was immunoSEQ multiplex PCR. The repertoire holds some 22,000 clones, with about 75% as singletons. The material sequenced was CD4+ or CD8+ T cells sorted from blood, taken in a trial of the OX40 agonist ivuxolimab. These receptors all stem from an adult with an advanced solid tumor such as melanoma, head and neck, liver or kidney cancer.

The rearrangement uses TRBV7-8 and TRBJ1-1; D ambiguous. Trimming left V 5 bases short and J 3 bases short, with 13 bases between. The CDR3 loop spans 14 amino acids. Germline assignment: CDR1 SGHVS and CDR2 FQNEAQ. CDR3 bases: TGTGCCAGCAGCATCGGACGCCGGGACACTGAAGCTTTCTTT. Amino acids: CASSIGRRDTEAFF.

The chain employs TRBV11-2 and TRBJ2-7; D remains ambiguous. The germline V gene has CDR1 SGHAT and CDR2 FQNNGV. The V end lost 5 bases, the J end lost 2 bases, and 13 bases lay between the germline ends. This CDR3 contains 14 residues. This chain's CDR3 is CASSIQHLAYEQYF. The CDR3 region has the DNA TGTGCCAGCAGCATTCAACACCTAGCCTACGAGCAGTACTTC.

The chain uses TRBV7-2 and TRBJ1-1, with D unresolved. The germline gives CDR1 SGHTA, CDR2 FQGNSA. Deletions cut 11 bases from V and 4 bases from J, with 17 bases between. The CDR3 sequence is 13 residues long. CDR3 in amino acids: CAAAGGWGTEAFF. In nucleotides, the CDR3 is TGTGCCGCCGCCGGAGGATGGGGCACTGAAGCTTTCTTT. The full variable domain, in which reference TRBV7-2 and TRBJ1-1 provide the parts outside the CDR3, is GAGVSQSPSNKVTEKGKDVELRCDPISGHTALYWYRQSLGQGLEFLIYFQGNSAPDKSGLPSDRFSAERTGGSVSTLTIQRTQQEDSAVYLCAAAGGWGTEAFFGQGTRLTVV.

The gene calls are TRBV5-4 and TRBJ1-2; D unclear. Per germline, CDR1 SGHNT and CDR2 YYREEE (reference sequence). The CDR3 is 12 residues long. The germline V and J ends were trimmed by 4 bases and 6 bases, with 10 bases remaining between them. Written as DNA, the CDR3 is TGTGCCAGCAGCCTGGTCGGGCATGGCTACACCTTC. Residues: CASSLVGHGYTF.

This rearrangement joins TRBV4-1 to TRBJ1-2; a possible D gene is TRBD1 (5 bases). Trimming cost V 4 bases and J 13 bases, with 16 bases left between them. Per germline, CDR1 MGHRA and CDR2 YSYEKL. The CDR3 runs 12 residues. The CDR3 coding sequence is TGCGCCAGCAGCCGCCGGGACGATGAGCTCACCTTC. Protein sequence: CASSRRDDELTF.

The rearrangement links TRBV28 to TRBJ2-5, with D possibly called TRBD1 or TRBD2 (5 bases each). The CDR3 contains 12 residues. Trimming stripped 4 bases from V and 7 bases from J, with 10 bases between. The germline gives CDR1 MDHEN, CDR2 SYDVKM. CDR3 nucleotide sequence: TGTGCCAGCAGTTCCGGGGCTGGGACCCAGTACTTC. Its translation: CASSSGAGTQYF. Full variable domain (outside the CDR3, taken from reference TRBV28 and TRBJ2-5): DVKVTQSSRYLVKRTGEKVFLECVQDMDHENMFWYRQDPGLGLRLIYFSYDVKMKEKGDIPEGYSVSREKKERFSLILESASTNQTSMYLCASSSGAGTQYFGPGTRLLVL.

This sequence joins TRBV7-2 and TRBJ2-7, with 7 bases that match TRBD2. Germline V gene sequence: CDR1 SGHTA, CDR2 FQGNSA. Germline trimming cut 1 base from V and 4 bases from J; bases unmatched to any gene: 4. The CDR3 spans 14 residues. The CDR3: CASSLGAAGYEQYF. In nucleotides, the CDR3 is TGTGCCAGCAGCTTAGGAGCAGCGGGGTACGAGCAGTACTTC.

V gene TRBV29-1 combines with J gene TRBJ2-2, with 7 bases lining up with TRBD1. Germline trimming cut 6 bases from V and 2 bases from J; bases unmatched to any gene: 6. The germline V gene encodes CDR1 SQVTM and CDR2 ANQGSEA. The CDR3 totals 14 residues. CDR3 protein: CSVLTGTNTGELFF. The CDR3 DNA reads as TGCAGCGTCCTGACAGGGACAAACACCGGGGAGCTGTTTTTT.

The CDR3 reads CASNSQPNSPLHF. CDR3 bases: TGTGCCAGCAACTCCCAGCCTAATTCACCCCTCCACTTT. The chain links TRBV2 to TRBJ1-6; D not certain. The germline CDR1 and CDR2 sequences are SNHLY and FYNNEI. This CDR3 spans 13 amino acids. V lost 7 bases, J lost 6 bases, and 10 bases lay in between.

This clone came up a few times. The chain is built from TRBV6-6 and TRBJ1-5; D unclear. Trimming removed 6 bases from V and 1 base from J, with 7 bases in between. CDR3 size: 13 residues. From germline, CDR1 is MNHNY and CDR2 SVGAGI (reference sequence). The CDR3: CASRLDSNQPQHF. For the CDR3, the DNA is TGTGCCAGCAGATTGGACAGCAATCAGCCCCAGCATTTT.

The gene calls are TRBV6-5 and TRBJ1-2, with TRBD1 identical over 8 bases. After removal of 8 bases from V and 6 bases from J, the junction contained 11 bases not matched to a gene. CDR3 length: 14 amino acids. Germline V CDR1 and CDR2: MNHEY, SVGAGI. The CDR3 DNA follows: TGTGCCAGCCGACCCCCCGGGACAGGCAATGGCTACACCTTC. This translates into CASRPPGTGNGYTF.

The rearrangement links TRBV11-2 to TRBJ2-1; 8 bases match TRBD2. CDR1 and CDR2 (germline): SGHAT, FQNNGV. J was trimmed by 1 base and V by 1 base; bases with no gene match: 6. CDR3 length: 17 amino acids. The CDR3 loop is CASSLVGVAGSYNEQFF. DNA of the CDR3: TGTGCCAGCAGCTTAGTTGGCGTAGCGGGGTCCTACAATGAGCAGTTCTTC.

The chain recombines TRBV6-6 with TRBJ1-5; TRBD1 aligns across 8 bases. The ends lost 6 bases at V and 3 bases at J; junction bases unmatched: 10. CDR1 is MNHNY, CDR2 SVGAGI, per germline (reference sequence). The CDR3 consists of 16 residues. CDR3 protein: CASSSSTGGTNQPQHF. CDR3 nucleotides: TGTGCCAGCAGCTCCTCCACAGGGGGGACCAATCAGCCCCAGCATTTT.

The V gene is TRBV10-3, the J gene TRBJ2-2, with 7 bases that match TRBD2. Trimming removed 0 bases from V and 5 bases from J; junction bases left unmatched: 6. CDR1 and CDR2 (germline): ENHRY, SYGVKD. The CDR3 loop spans 16 amino acids. As DNA, the CDR3 is TGTGCCATCAGTGAGTCAGCGGGGAGGCTGACCGGGGAGCTGTTTTTT. Encoded protein: CAISESAGRLTGELFF.

Worth noting for this clone: This sample includes further DNA sequences coding for the same CDR3. The chain uses TRBV6-6 and TRBJ2-7; 7 nucleotides line up with TRBD1. This CDR3 comprises 13 residues. Germline trimming cut 6 bases from V and 6 bases from J; bases unmatched to any gene: 8. The V gene's germline CDR1 is MNHNY and CDR2 SVGAGI (reference sequence). CDR3 loop: CASRQTGKAEQYF. The CDR3 region has the DNA TGTGCCAGCAGGCAGACAGGGAAGGCCGAGCAGTACTTC.

The chain combines TRBV28 with TRBJ1-4; D perhaps matches TRBD1 (6 bases). V was shortened by 2 bases and J by 6 bases, with 13 bases between the two germline ends. The CDR3 runs 15 residues. The germline V gene encodes CDR1 MDHEN and CDR2 SYDVKM. CDR3 protein: CASSLIGGADEKLFF. CDR3 nucleotides: TGTGCCAGCAGTTTAATCGGGGGGGCAGATGAAAAACTGTTTTTT.

This chain joins TRBV2 and TRBJ2-7; D is tentatively TRBD1 or TRBD2 (5 bases each). Germline V gene lookup returns CDR1 SNHLY and CDR2 FYNNEI. This CDR3 has 12 residues. The V end lost 8 bases, the J end lost 3 bases, and 11 bases lay between the germline ends. Here the CDR3 DNA reads TGTGCCAGCGGCCGGGGCCACTACGAGCAGTACTTC. This codes for CASGRGHYEQYF.

The chain joins TRBV15 to TRBJ1-5; 9 bases align to TRBD1. Per germline, CDR1 LNHNV and CDR2 YYDKDF (reference sequence). The CDR3 runs to 15 residues. V gave up 0 bases and J gave up 6 bases; unmatched junction bases: 3. The CDR3 loop is CATSRDGQGRQPQHF. For the CDR3, the DNA is TGTGCCACCAGCAGAGACGGACAGGGGCGTCAGCCCCAGCATTTT.

The chain couples TRBV18 to TRBJ2-1; D perhaps matches TRBD1 (5 bases). The CDR3 runs 15 residues. V gave up 2 bases and J gave up 6 bases, with 14 bases separating them. In germline, CDR1 is KGHSH, CDR2 LQKENI. The CDR3 here is CASSPGHLLGNEQFF. CDR3 nucleotide sequence: TGTGCCAGCTCACCAGGACACCTTCTCGGCAATGAGCAGTTCTTC.

The rearrangement links TRBV4-2 to TRBJ1-5, with TRBD1 identical over 7 bases. The ends lost 5 bases at V and 5 bases at J; junction bases unmatched: 12. The CDR3 spans 16 residues. Germline assignment: CDR1 LGHNA and CDR2 YNFKEQ. CDR3 in amino acids: CASSFDRVIGYQPQHF. Written as DNA, the CDR3 is TGTGCCAGCAGCTTCGACAGGGTAATCGGCTATCAGCCCCAGCATTTT.

This sequence joins TRBV19 and TRBJ2-7, with D unclear. The V gene lost 3 bases and the J gene lost 1 base, with 13 bases spanning the gap. Per germline, CDR1 LNHDA and CDR2 SQIVND (reference sequence). This CDR3 is 15 amino acids long. CDR3 sequence (DNA): TGTGCCAGTAGTATCTGGGCCGTCGGGTCCTACGAGCAGTACTTC. This sequence encodes CASSIWAVGSYEQYF.

This chain connects TRBV27 to TRBJ2-1; unclear D gene. The CDR3 extends over 14 amino acids. V was shortened by 5 bases and J by 0 bases, with 8 bases between the two germline ends. Per the germline V gene, CDR1 is MNHEY and CDR2 is SMNVEV (reference sequence). The CDR3 loop reads CASSPRSSYNEQFF. The CDR3 coding sequence is TGTGCCAGCAGTCCCAGGTCCTCCTACAATGAGCAGTTCTTC.

The chain carries TRBV6-1 and TRBJ2-4; 12 bases match TRBD2. After removal of 7 bases from V and 6 bases from J, the junction contained 7 bases not matched to a gene. There are 15 residues in the CDR3. Germline-derived CDR1 and CDR2 are MNHNS and SASEGT. The CDR3 is CASNLAGGRGNIQYF. CDR3 bases: TGTGCCAGCAATCTAGCGGGAGGGAGGGGAAACATTCAGTACTTC.